A single TCR beta chain is shown here with its context. Its antigen is as yet unknown. No DNA is given; TCRdb re-called the 5' RACE reads and lists each CDR3 protein once. The table for this sample gives about 260,000 distinct CDR3 sequences. This CDR3 region has 13 residues. Looked up from germline, CDR1 is SGDLS and CDR2 is YYNGEE. This sample is drawn from a study of T cells expressing NK-cell markers. On the study more broadly: The TCR beta repertoires originated in sorted CD3+CD56+NKG2C+, CD3+CD56+NKG2C- and CD3+CD56-NKG2C+ T cells. Study-wide findings and caveats: In a handful of donors, dominant clonotypes made up about 28.3-65% of CD3+CD56-NKG2C+ cells. Whether expanded NKG2C+ T cell clones were HCMV-specific remained unclear.

The sequencing sample was made of blood T cells: a sorted CD56 or NKG2C T cell subset, CD4+ or CD8+ T cells, or bulk PBMC T cells (not recorded which). This clonotype originated in a young man in good health. V is TRBV9 and J is TRBJ2-7; TCRdb calls TRBD2, which cannot be checked without DNA. This CDR3 is CASSAGLAHEQYF.